This T cell receptor (beta chain) was observed in a study of blood T cells in healthy people across ages. The germline V gene has CDR1 SGHRS and CDR2 YFSETQ. The CDR3 is made up of 14 amino acids. Comments on this clonotype: One junction end does not reproduce the germline sequence, and a read error may be involved.

The use of a sample-barcoded 5' primer and a J-beta primer mix characterized a second PCR of roughly 6 to 11 cycles. TCRdb passed the 5' RACE reads through MiXCR, listing each CDR3 protein once. The sample records about 840,000 distinct CDR3 sequences, about 28% being singletons. Separately, the same data were catalogued under a study of T cells of mothers and their children.

This chain connects TRBV5-1 to TRBJ1-4; 7 bases agree with TRBD1. The specimen sequenced was blood. The origin of this receptor is a middle-aged woman in good health. For the CDR3, the DNA is TGTGCCAGCAGTTTACAGGGGACTAATGAAAAACTGTTTTTT. It is translated as CASSLQGTNEKLFF.